A selection of T cell receptor beta chains follows, all from one sample in a study of beta chain features in type 1 diabetes. Sequencing used immunoSEQ multiplex PCR; TCRdb keeps in-frame clones, though not all of them. Here the sample spans 630,000 or so clones, more than 13% being singletons. Sequencing was performed on naive CD4+ T cells from blood. Every receptor here comes from a man younger than 35 with type 1 diabetes. The CDR3 runs from the conserved cysteine through the conserved F or W. Fields, in order: CDR3 length, D gene, J gene, clone size, V gene, CDR3 DNA, CDR3 protein. A D gene is named only where the DNA matches it firmly. Clone size appears in some rows only: once, few, many, or a class for an expanded clone.

CDR3 length: 13
D gene: -
J gene: TRBJ1-2
clone size: -
V gene: TRBV2
CDR3 DNA: TGTGCCAGCAGTGCCCCGGGAAGCTATGGCTACACCTTC
CDR3 protein: CASSAPGSYGYTF

CDR3 length: 12
D gene: -
J gene: TRBJ2-7
clone size: -
V gene: TRBV5-6
CDR3 DNA: TGTGCCAGCAGCACCGAAGAGTACGAGCAGTACTTC
CDR3 protein: CASSTEEYEQYF

CDR3 length: 12
D gene: -
J gene: TRBJ2-2
clone size: -
V gene: TRBV30
CDR3 DNA: TGTGCCTGGAAGCCGGACGCCGGGGAGCTGTTTTTT
CDR3 protein: CAWKPDAGELFF

CDR3 length: 14
D gene: -
J gene: TRBJ2-1
clone size: -
V gene: TRBV7-2
CDR3 DNA: TGTGCCAGCAGGTATTTGTATACATACAATGAGCAGTTCTTC
CDR3 protein: CASRYLYTYNEQFF

CDR3 length: 17
D gene: -
J gene: TRBJ2-3
clone size: -
V gene: TRBV4-1
CDR3 DNA: TGCGCCAGCAGCCCCTCAGGGGCGGGTGGCGGGGGATATACGCAGTATTTT
CDR3 protein: CASSPSGAGGGGYTQYF

CDR3 length: 13
D gene: -
J gene: TRBJ2-7
clone size: few
V gene: TRBV30
CDR3 DNA: TGTGCCTGGAGTGCGGGAAACTCCTACGAGCAGTACTTC
CDR3 protein: CAWSAGNSYEQYF

CDR3 length: 14
D gene: -
J gene: TRBJ1-1
clone size: -
V gene: TRBV30
CDR3 DNA: TGTGCCTGGAGTGTACTCGTGGCCGTTGGTGAAGCTTTCTTT
CDR3 protein: CAWSVLVAVGEAFF

CDR3 length: 13
D gene: -
J gene: TRBJ2-7
clone size: few
V gene: TRBV6-5
CDR3 DNA: TGTGCCAGCAGTTATACTTTATCCTACGAGCAGTACTTC
CDR3 protein: CASSYTLSYEQYF

CDR3 length: 16
D gene: -
J gene: TRBJ2-7
clone size: few
V gene: TRBV6-5
CDR3 DNA: TGTGCCAGCAGTTACATCCCTCCCCCGGGTAACTACGAGCAGTACTTC
CDR3 protein: CASSYIPPPGNYEQYF

CDR3 length: 14
D gene: -
J gene: TRBJ1-2
clone size: few
V gene: TRBV11-2
CDR3 DNA: TGTGCCAGCAGCTTAAACGCCAGGGGAGATGGCTACACCTTC
CDR3 protein: CASSLNARGDGYTF